This note documents a single TCR beta chain sequence. Antigen unknown. These data come from a study of cytomegalovirus exposure and HLA in healthy donors. Study-wide points: TCR association rates varied by HLA locus in a later analysis, with DRB1 highest and HLA-C lowest. In most subjects, TCR beta sequences reportedly gave accurate predictions of HLA-A and HLA-B alleles. Within the data, a cluster of highly shared sequence variants was likely a sequencing artifact. Analysis was carried out at a later point, and it linked a missense DCLRE1C variant to TCR beta V- and J-gene trimming.

The study ran its PCR with 60 Vbeta and 13 Jbeta primers. Sequenced by immunoSEQ multiplex PCR; TCRdb stores in-frame clones only, minus some. Of about 130,000 clones in the sample, 60% to 75% were seen once. The CDR3 extends over 15 amino acids. V was clipped by 2 bases and J by 1 base; unmatched bases: 4. Per the germline V gene, CDR1 is SGHTS and CDR2 is YDEGEE. The sequencing sample was made of PBMCs. This chain connects TRBV5-8 to TRBJ1-1; the match to TRBD1 covers 8 bases. The sequence was obtained from a woman aged 45-65 years in good health and CMV-seropositive. CDR3 DNA: TGTGCCAGCAGCTTACACGGGACAGGGAACACTGAAGCTTTCTTT. Amino acids: CASSLHGTGNTEAFF.